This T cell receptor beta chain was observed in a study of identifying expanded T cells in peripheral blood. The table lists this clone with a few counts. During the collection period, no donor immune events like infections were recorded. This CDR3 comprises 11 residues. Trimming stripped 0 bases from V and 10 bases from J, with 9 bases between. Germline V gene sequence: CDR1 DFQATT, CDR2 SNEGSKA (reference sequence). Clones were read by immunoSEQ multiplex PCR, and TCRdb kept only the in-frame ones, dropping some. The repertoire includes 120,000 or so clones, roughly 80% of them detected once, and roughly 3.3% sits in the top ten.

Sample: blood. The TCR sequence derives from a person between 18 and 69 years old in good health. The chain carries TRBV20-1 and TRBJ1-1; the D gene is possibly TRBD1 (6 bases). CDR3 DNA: TGCAGTGCTAGAGAGGGGGGCGGAGCTTTCTTT. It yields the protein CSAREGGGAFF.